Each of the 18 T cell receptor beta chains below was sequenced from the same sample in a study of T cell clonality in common variable immunodeficiency. Clones were sequenced by immunoSEQ multiplex PCR, and TCRdb holds only the in-frame ones, with some missing. Singletons are absent from the sample, which has some 50,000 clones. The sequenced sample was peripheral blood mononuclear cells. The source of these receptors is a person aged 18 to 70 in good health.

This clone was detected many times. Read sequence stops 3 residues before the CDR3 end, and the germline J gene provides the missing end. The genes are TRBV2 and TRBJ2-5; D may be TRBD1 or TRBD2 (5 bases each). This CDR3 spans 17 amino acids. Looked up from germline, CDR1 is SNHLY and CDR2 is FYNNEI. Trimming pared 4 bases from V and 1 base from J, leaving 19 bases between. The sequenced part of the CDR3 DNA is TGTGCCAGCAGTGCTAAATCAGGGAGAGGCGTCCAAGAGACC. Translation gives CASSAKSGRGVQET. The CDR3 in full is CASSAKSGRGVQETQYF.

On this clone itself: The read stops 3 residues short of the end of the CDR3; the missing end is completed from the germline J gene. V usage is TRBV20-1 and J usage is TRBJ2-7; tentatively, D is TRBD1 (6 bases). This CDR3 is built from 15 residues. The V gene's germline CDR1 is DFQATT and CDR2 SNEGSKA (reference sequence). V was clipped by 0 bases and J by 2 bases, with 14 bases between them. The DNA read from the CDR3 is TGCAGTGCTAGAGATTTAGGGGACACAACCTACGAG. This gives the protein CSARDLGDTTYE. From start to end, the CDR3 is CSARDLGDTTYEQYF.

This CDR3 is CASSEFRTGDSPLHF. The covered CDR3 bases are TGTGCCAGCAGTGAGTTCCGGACAGGGGATTCACCC. The gene calls are TRBV2 and TRBJ1-6, with 9 bases matching TRBD1. The read gets to within 3 residues of the CDR3 end, and the germline J gene fills in the rest. The junction had 5 bases not matched to a gene; V was cut back by 3 bases and J by 8 bases. This CDR3 has 15 amino acids. Germline CDR1 is SNHLY and CDR2 is FYNNEI.

This clone has ten or more counts. The read is 3 residues too short to cover the CDR3 end, so that end is filled in from the germline J gene. This chain uses TRBV19 with TRBJ1-1, with D tentatively TRBD1 (5 bases). V lost 5 bases and J lost 0, with 16 bases in between. Germline lookup yields CDR1 LNHDA and CDR2 SQIVND (reference sequence). The CDR3 has 16 amino acids. The CDR3 here is CASSQIRQTLNTEAFF. CDR3 DNA, as far as it was read: TGTGCCAGTAGTCAAATCCGACAGACTTTGAACACTGAA.

The sample holds many counts of this clone. The sequenced fragment ends 3 residues before the CDR3 boundary, so the rest is inferred from the germline J gene. This chain joins TRBV18 and TRBJ2-1; TRBD1 is a possible D gene (5 bases). Germline values: CDR1 KGHSH, CDR2 LQKENI. The V end was cut by 3 bases, the J end by 6 bases, with 6 bases between. There are 12 residues in the CDR3. The CDR3 reads CASSPQGNEQFF. The covered CDR3 bases are TGTGCCAGCTCACCTCAGGGCAATGAG.

This clone has ten or more counts. The read falls 3 residues short of the CDR3 end, and the missing part is taken from the germline J gene. The rearrangement links TRBV10-3 to TRBJ2-3; D might be TRBD1 (6 bases). Germline CDR1 is ENHRY and CDR2 is SYGVKD. The CDR3 extends over 17 amino acids. The ends were cut back, 6 bases at V and 0 bases at J, with 19 bases in the middle. The chain's CDR3 is CAIRPRLTGHSTDTQYF. Incomplete CDR3 DNA: TGTGCCATCAGGCCCCGATTGACAGGACATAGCACAGATACG.

In its sample, this clone was seen a few times. At one boundary the junction diverges from the germline segment, which might be a read error. Coverage ceases 3 residues before the CDR3 finishes, and the germline J gene fills in the end. The chain has TRBV7-9 and TRBJ1-3; no reliable D call. CDR3 length: 14 amino acids. Germline-derived CDR1 and CDR2 are SEHNR and FQNEAQ (reference sequence). Partial CDR3 DNA: TGTGCCAGCAGCTTAGAGGACTCTGGAAACACG. It codes for CASSLEDSGNT. The whole CDR3 sequence is CASSLEDSGNTIYF.

This clone was observed a handful of times. The DNA ends 3 residues before the CDR3 does, and the rest of the CDR3 is filled in from the germline J gene. The V gene is TRBV20-1, the J gene TRBJ2-3; TRBD2 agrees at 12 bases. Germline CDR1 DFQATT, CDR2 SNEGSKA (reference sequence). The CDR3 runs to 16 residues. CDR3 sequence reads: CSARDTGLAGLETQYF. CDR3 DNA, as far as it was read: TGCAGTGCTAGAGATACTGGACTAGCGGGATTAGAGACG.

This clone came up many times. The CDR3 end is not reached by the read, which stops 3 residues before it; the germline J gene fills it in. The rearrangement links TRBV6-2 or TRBV6-3 to TRBJ1-1; the match to TRBD1 covers 10 bases. Trimming at V came to 2 bases and at J to 5 bases, leaving 11 bases not matched to a gene. The CDR3 spans 17 residues. Germline V gene data show CDR1 as MNHEY and CDR2 as SVGEGT. The sequenced CDR3 bases are TGTGCCAGCAGTTACGGCAGACCGGGACAGGGGAAAACTGAA. The encoded protein is CASSYGRPGQGKTE. The entire CDR3 protein is CASSYGRPGQGKTEAFF.

This clone was picked up many times. The read finishes 3 residues shy of the CDR3 end, and the germline J gene is used to complete it. The J gene is TRBJ2-3, the V gene TRBV7-8; no firm D call. The CDR3 is made up of 13 amino acids. V lost 1 base to trimming and J lost 4 bases, with 6 bases between them. Germline V lookup: CDR1 SGHVS, CDR2 FQNEAQ. Incomplete CDR3 DNA: TGTGCCAGCAGCTTAGTTGGCCCAGATACG. This gives the protein CASSLVGPDT. The complete CDR3 protein is CASSLVGPDTQYF.

This clone occurred many times. The missing CDR3 end, 3 residues past where the read stops, is filled in from the germline J gene. V gene TRBV30 combines with J gene TRBJ2-5; 7 nucleotides line up with TRBD2. Looked up from germline, CDR1 is GTSNPN and CDR2 is SVGIG (reference sequence). The J segment lost 4 bases and the V segment lost 5 bases, leaving 4 bases of the junction unmatched. The CDR3 contains 12 residues. The CDR3 DNA, read in part, is TGTGCCTGGGGGGCTAGCGGAGAGACC. Translation gives CAWGASGET. The whole CDR3 sequence is CAWGASGETQYF.

This clone occurred many times. The CDR3 extends 3 residues past the end of the read, so its final part is completed from the germline J gene. This chain uses TRBV19 with TRBJ1-5; weak D call: TRBD1 (5 bases). The CDR3 extends over 14 amino acids. CDR1 and CDR2 (germline): LNHDA, SQIVND (reference sequence). V dropped 5 bases and J dropped 3 bases, with 11 bases sitting between them. The CDR3 is CASSFGQINQPQHF. The sequenced CDR3 bases are TGTGCCAGTAGTTTCGGACAAATCAATCAGCCC.

This clone was found many times. The sequenced fragment ends 3 residues before the CDR3 boundary, so the rest is inferred from the germline J gene. This sequence joins TRBV18 and TRBJ1-1, with 7 positions matching TRBD1. CDR3 length: 15 residues. Germline V gene lookup returns CDR1 KGHSH and CDR2 LQKENI. The V and J ends lost 7 bases and 0 bases, in that order; junction bases with no gene match: 8. The chain's CDR3 is CASYDRQGLNTEAFF. Incomplete CDR3 DNA: TGTGCCAGCTACGACCGACAGGGACTGAACACTGAA.

This clone came up a few times. The CDR3 end is not reached by the read, which stops 3 residues before it; the germline J gene fills it in. The chain joins TRBV7-9 to TRBJ2-3, with 7 positions matching TRBD2. Trimming at V came to 8 bases and at J to 2 bases, leaving 10 bases not matched to a gene. CDR3 size: 15 residues. The germline gives CDR1 SEHNR, CDR2 FQNEAQ (reference sequence). The part of the CDR3 DNA that was read is TGTGCCAGCGGGAGGGCGGGGACGCACACAGATACG. Encoded protein: CASGRAGTHTDT. In full, the CDR3 is CASGRAGTHTDTQYF.

This clone was observed many times. Read data end 3 residues before the CDR3 end; the end is taken from the germline J gene. The rearrangement links TRBV7-6 to TRBJ2-1; 7 nucleotides agree with TRBD1. V lost 5 bases and J lost 5; bases outside the gene matches: 6. This CDR3 is 14 amino acids long. Germline V gene sequence: CDR1 SGHVS, CDR2 FNYEAQ. The CDR3 loop is CASSGTVSNNEQFF. The part of the CDR3 DNA that was read is TGTGCCAGCAGCGGGACAGTCAGTAACAATGAG.

This clone was counted many times. The read gets to within 3 residues of the CDR3 end, and the germline J gene fills in the rest. The gene calls are TRBV12-3 or TRBV12-4 and TRBJ2-5; possible D gene TRBD1, 6 bases. The CDR3 length is 15 residues. Trimming left V 6 bases short and J 2 bases short, with 16 bases between. CDR3 DNA, as far as it was read: TGTGCCAGCAGGTCTGACGCAGACAGGCAAGAGACC. It codes for CASRSDADRQET. The whole CDR3 is CASRSDADRQETQYF.

This clone was recorded a few times. The read comes to an end 3 residues before the CDR3 does, leaving the germline J gene to fill in the end. The J gene is TRBJ1-6, the V gene TRBV19; possibly TRBD1 for D (5 bases). Germline CDR1 and CDR2: LNHDA and SQIVND (reference sequence). The germline V and J ends were trimmed by 3 bases and 0 bases, with 12 bases remaining between them. The CDR3 has 17 amino acids. The sequenced part of the CDR3 DNA is TGTGCCAGTAGTATTTGGGGCTCGAGCTCCTATAATTCACCC. Translating gives CASSIWGSSSYNSP. The CDR3 as a whole reads CASSIWGSSSYNSPLHF.

This clone was counted many times. The read ends 3 residues before the CDR3 terminus; that terminus is restored from the germline J gene. The J gene is TRBJ2-3, the V gene TRBV20-1, with 8 bases lining up with TRBD2. The CDR3 extends over 15 amino acids. Germline loops: CDR1 DFQATT, CDR2 SNEGSKA (reference sequence). CDR3 loop: CSARKSGGAGETQYF. CDR3 bases read: TGCAGTGCTAGGAAATCCGGGGGGGCCGGGGAGACG.